The rows below give T cell receptor beta chains drawn from one sample of a study of T-cell reconstitution after alpha-beta-depleted transplantation in children. TCRdb independently ran MiXCR on the PCR reads; one entry per CDR3 protein. The profile shows a few hundred thousand distinct CDR3 sequences, 15% to 20% of them singletons. The source material was PBMCs from the stem cell graft donor, sampled from the stem cell graft. Source of these receptors: a human donor who donated a stem cell graft to a child with acute lymphoblastic leukemia. CDR3s include the opening cysteine and the closing phenylalanine or tryptophan. Fields, in order: V gene, J gene, clone size, D gene, CDR3 protein, CDR3 DNA. The D gene is left open where the match is weak. Clone size, where shown, is once, few, many, or a class for clones that have expanded.

TRBV5-5	TRBJ2-1	-	-	CASSLGLAIWDEQFF	TGTGCCAGCAGCTTGGGGCTGGCAATCTGGGATGAGCAGTTCTTC
TRBV27	TRBJ2-2	many	-	CASSLWGSGELFF	TGTGCCAGCAGTTTGTGGGGGTCCGGGGAGCTGTTTTTT
TRBV29-1	TRBJ2-2	few	-	CSVLQAVNTGELFF	TGCAGCGTTCTACAAGCGGTGAACACCGGGGAGCTGTTTTTT
TRBV7-6	TRBJ2-5	few	-	CASSADWGGQETQYF	TGTGCCAGCAGCGCCGACTGGGGCGGACAAGAGACCCAGTACTTC
TRBV7-9	TRBJ1-1	-	-	CASTSWGGRDTEAFF	TGTGCCAGCACCTCATGGGGGGGCAGGGACACTGAAGCTTTCTTT
TRBV20-1	TRBJ2-1	-	TRBD1	CSARMLDRGSDEQFF	TGCAGTGCTAGAATGCTGGACAGGGGGTCCGATGAGCAGTTCTTC
TRBV20-1	TRBJ2-7	once	TRBD2	CSARDPSGTSGTYEQYF	TGCAGTGCTAGGGATCCTTCTGGGACTAGCGGAACCTACGAGCAGTACTTC
TRBV5-1	TRBJ1-1	-	-	CASSLDGFGTNTEAFF	TGCGCCAGCAGCTTGGATGGATTCGGGACGAACACTGAAGCTTTCTTT
TRBV12-3/TRBV12-4	TRBJ2-7	few	TRBD1	CASNSGTGSLYEQYF	TGTGCCAGCAATTCCGGGACAGGGAGTTTGTACGAGCAGTACTTC
TRBV20-1	TRBJ2-5	-	TRBD2	CSARDRLAEETQYF	TGCAGTGCTAGAGATCGCCTAGCGGAAGAGACCCAGTACTTC
TRBV5-1	TRBJ2-1	-	TRBD2	CASSLMGLEYNEQFF	TGCGCCAGCAGCTTGATGGGACTAGAATACAATGAGCAGTTCTTC
TRBV14	TRBJ1-1	-	-	CASSQVISWGEAFF	TGTGCCAGCAGCCAAGTCATCTCGTGGGGGGAAGCTTTCTTT
TRBV6-5	TRBJ1-2	few	-	CASSYVDGGYTF	TGTGCCAGCAGTTACGTCGACGGTGGCTACACCTTC
TRBV10-3	TRBJ2-2	few	-	CATAGVGSTGELFF	TGTGCCACCGCTGGGGTGGGGAGCACCGGGGAGCTGTTTTTT
TRBV4-1	TRBJ1-5	-	-	CASSQDASRAPAQHF	TGCGCCAGCAGCCAAGATGCGAGCCGGGCCCCGGCCCAGCATTTT
TRBV3-1	TRBJ1-1	-	-	CASSQDSRGPEAFF	TGTGCCAGCAGCCAAGATTCGCGGGGGCCTGAAGCTTTCTTT
TRBV7-8	TRBJ2-1	-	-	CASSPNPTGVVYNEQFF	TGTGCCAGCAGCCCAAACCCTACAGGAGTAGTTTACAATGAGCAGTTCTTC
TRBV3-1	TRBJ2-5	-	TRBD2	CASSSHVRVPGLAGETQYF	TGTGCCAGCAGTTCTCATGTCCGGGTGCCGGGACTAGCGGGAGAGACCCAGTACTTC